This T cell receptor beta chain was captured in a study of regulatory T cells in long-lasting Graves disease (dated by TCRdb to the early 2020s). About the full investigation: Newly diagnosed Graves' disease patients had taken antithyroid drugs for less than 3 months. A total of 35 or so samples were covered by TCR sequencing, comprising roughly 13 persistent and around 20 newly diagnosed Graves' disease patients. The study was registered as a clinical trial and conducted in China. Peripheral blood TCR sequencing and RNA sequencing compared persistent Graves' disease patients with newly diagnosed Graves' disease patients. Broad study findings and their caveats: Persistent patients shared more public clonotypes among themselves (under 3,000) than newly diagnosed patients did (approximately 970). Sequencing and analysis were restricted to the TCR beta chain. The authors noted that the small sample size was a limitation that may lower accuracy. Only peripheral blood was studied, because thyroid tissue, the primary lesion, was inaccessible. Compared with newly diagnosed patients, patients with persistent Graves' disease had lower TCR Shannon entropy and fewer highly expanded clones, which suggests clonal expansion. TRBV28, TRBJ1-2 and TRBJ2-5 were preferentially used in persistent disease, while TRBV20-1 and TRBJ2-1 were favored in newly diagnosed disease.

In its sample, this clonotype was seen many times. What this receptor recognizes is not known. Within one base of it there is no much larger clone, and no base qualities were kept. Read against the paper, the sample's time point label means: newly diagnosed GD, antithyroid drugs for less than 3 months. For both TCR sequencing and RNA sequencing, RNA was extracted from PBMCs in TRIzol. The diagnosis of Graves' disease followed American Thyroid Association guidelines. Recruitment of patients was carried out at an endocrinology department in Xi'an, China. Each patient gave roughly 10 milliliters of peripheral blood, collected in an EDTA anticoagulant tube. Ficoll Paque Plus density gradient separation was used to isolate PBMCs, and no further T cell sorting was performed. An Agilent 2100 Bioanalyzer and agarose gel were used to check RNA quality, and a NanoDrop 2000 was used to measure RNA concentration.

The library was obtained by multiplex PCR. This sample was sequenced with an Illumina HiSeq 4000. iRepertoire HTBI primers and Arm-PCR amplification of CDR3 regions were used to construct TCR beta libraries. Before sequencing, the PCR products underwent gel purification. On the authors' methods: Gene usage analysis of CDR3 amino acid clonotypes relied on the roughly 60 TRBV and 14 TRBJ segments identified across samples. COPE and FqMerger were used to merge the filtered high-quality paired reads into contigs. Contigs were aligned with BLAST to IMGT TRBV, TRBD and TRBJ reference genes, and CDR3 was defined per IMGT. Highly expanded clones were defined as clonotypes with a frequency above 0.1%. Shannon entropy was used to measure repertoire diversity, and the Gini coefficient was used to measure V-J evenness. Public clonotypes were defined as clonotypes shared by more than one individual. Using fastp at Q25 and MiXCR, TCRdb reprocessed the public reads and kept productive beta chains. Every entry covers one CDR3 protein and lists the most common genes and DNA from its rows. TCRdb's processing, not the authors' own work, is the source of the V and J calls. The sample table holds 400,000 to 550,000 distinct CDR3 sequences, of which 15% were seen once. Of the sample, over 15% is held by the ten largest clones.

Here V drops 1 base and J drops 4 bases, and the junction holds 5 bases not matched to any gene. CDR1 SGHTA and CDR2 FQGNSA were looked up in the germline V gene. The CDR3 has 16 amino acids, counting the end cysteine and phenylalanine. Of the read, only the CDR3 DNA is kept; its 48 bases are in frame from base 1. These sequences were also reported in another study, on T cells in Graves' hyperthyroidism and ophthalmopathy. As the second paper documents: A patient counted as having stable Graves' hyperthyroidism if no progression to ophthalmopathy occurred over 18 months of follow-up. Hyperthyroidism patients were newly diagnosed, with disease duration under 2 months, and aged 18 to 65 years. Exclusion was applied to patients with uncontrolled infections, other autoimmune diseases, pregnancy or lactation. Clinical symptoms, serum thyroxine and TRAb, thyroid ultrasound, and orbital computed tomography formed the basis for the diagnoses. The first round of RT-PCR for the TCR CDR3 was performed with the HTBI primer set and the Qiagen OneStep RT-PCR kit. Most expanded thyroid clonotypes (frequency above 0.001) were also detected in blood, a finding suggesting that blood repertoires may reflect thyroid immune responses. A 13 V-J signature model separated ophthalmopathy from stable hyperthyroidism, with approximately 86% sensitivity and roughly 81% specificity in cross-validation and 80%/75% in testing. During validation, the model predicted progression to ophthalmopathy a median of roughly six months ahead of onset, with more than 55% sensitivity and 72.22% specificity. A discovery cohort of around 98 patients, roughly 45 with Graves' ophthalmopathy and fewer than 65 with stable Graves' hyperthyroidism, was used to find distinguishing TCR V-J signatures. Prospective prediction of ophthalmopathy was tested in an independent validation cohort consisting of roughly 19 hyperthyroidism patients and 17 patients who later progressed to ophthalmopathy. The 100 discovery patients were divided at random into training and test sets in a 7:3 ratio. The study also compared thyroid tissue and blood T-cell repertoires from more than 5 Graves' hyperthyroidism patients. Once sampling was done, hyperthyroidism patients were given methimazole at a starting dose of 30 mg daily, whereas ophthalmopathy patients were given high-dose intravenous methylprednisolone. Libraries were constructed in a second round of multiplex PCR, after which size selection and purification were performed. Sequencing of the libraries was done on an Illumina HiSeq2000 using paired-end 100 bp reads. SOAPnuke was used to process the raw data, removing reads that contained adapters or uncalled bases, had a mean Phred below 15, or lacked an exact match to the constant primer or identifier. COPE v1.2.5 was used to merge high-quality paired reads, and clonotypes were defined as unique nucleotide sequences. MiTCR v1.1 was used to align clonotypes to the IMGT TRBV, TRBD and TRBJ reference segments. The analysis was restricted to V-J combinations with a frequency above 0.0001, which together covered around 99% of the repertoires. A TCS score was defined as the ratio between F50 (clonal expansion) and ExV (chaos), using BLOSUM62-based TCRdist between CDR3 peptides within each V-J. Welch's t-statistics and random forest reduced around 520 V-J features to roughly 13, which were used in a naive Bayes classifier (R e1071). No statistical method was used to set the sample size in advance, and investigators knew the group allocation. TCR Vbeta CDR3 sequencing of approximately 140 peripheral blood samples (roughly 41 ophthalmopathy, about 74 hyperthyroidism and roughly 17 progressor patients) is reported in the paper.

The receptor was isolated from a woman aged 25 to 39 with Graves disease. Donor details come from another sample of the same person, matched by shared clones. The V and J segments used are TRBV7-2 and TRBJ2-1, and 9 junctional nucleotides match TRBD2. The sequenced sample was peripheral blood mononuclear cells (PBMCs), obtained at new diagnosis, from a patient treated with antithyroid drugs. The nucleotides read TGTGCCAGCAGCTTAGATGGCAGCGGGAGGTACAATGAGCAGTTCTTC. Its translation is CASSLDGSGRYNEQFF.